The rows below give T cell receptor beta chains drawn from one sample of a study of T cell responses to AZD1222 COVID-19 vaccine. Repertoires were generated with immunoSEQ multiplex PCR, while TCRdb's copy carries only in-frame clones and drops some. This table has approximately 80,000 clones, 75% to 90% appearing once. The input for sequencing was peripheral blood, taken on day 0 of AZD1222 vaccination. The receptor set was obtained from an adult in good health. CDR3s include the opening cysteine and the closing phenylalanine or tryptophan. Part of the rows lack a size; the others show once, few, many or a class for expanded clones.

j_call,clone_size,v_call,cdr3_aa
TRBJ1-1,once,TRBV20-1,CSASMNTEAFF
TRBJ2-1,NA,TRBV7-8,CASRPGQVKGNEQFF
TRBJ2-1,NA,TRBV10-3,CAISGPNFPGQGVREQFF
TRBJ2-1,NA,TRBV19,CASSRASTYEQFF
TRBJ1-2,NA,TRBV27,CASSFGGPRYGYTF
TRBJ2-3,NA,TRBV28,CASSLEAPPQDTQYF
TRBJ1-2,NA,TRBV7-9,CASSLGTANYGYTF
TRBJ1-5,NA,TRBV7-3,CASSLFSGQPQHF
TRBJ2-5,NA,TRBV25-1,CASSDSGGVGTQYF
TRBJ1-1,NA,TRBV9,CASSVGSGSTEAFF
TRBJ1-5,NA,TRBV27,CASSLKGRGLAQPQHF
TRBJ1-6,NA,TRBV2,CASSVMSYNSPLHF
TRBJ2-7,NA,TRBV6-6,CASRSTASSYEQYF
TRBJ1-6,NA,TRBV11-3,CASSLDRGRSPLHF
TRBJ2-3,NA,TRBV5-1,CASRLSGGAEDTQYF
TRBJ1-1,NA,TRBV19,CASIQRSIRTEAFF
TRBJ2-7,NA,TRBV20-1,CSASRDRPYEQYF
TRBJ1-3,NA,TRBV24-1,CATSDLRGVGSGNTIYF
TRBJ1-6,NA,TRBV16,CASSLSAWYSPLHF
TRBJ2-7,NA,TRBV30,CAWSVGGLNEQYF
TRBJ2-2,NA,TRBV7-3,CASSSRGTGGGGELFF
TRBJ1-1,NA,TRBV6-1,CASSEGLRTEAFF
TRBJ1-2,few,TRBV7-2,CASSLLGYGYTF
TRBJ1-2,NA,TRBV5-1,CASSLGTGHYGYTF
TRBJ2-7,NA,TRBV10-3,CAIRTAARSYEQYF
TRBJ1-1,NA,TRBV6-5,CASVRWGNTEAFF
TRBJ1-2,NA,TRBV7-6,CASSPEDGNYGYTF
TRBJ1-5,NA,TRBV3-1/TRBV3-2,CASSQGDRGLNQPQHF
TRBJ2-7,NA,TRBV6-6,CASSRLGDRTSYEQYF